The rows below give T cell receptor beta chains drawn from one sample of a study of T cell responses to AZD1222 COVID-19 vaccine. Sequencing used immunoSEQ multiplex PCR; TCRdb keeps in-frame clones, though not all of them. The sample contains about 180,000 clones, around 88% of which appear only once. The sample consisted of peripheral blood, taken on day 0 of AZD1222 vaccination. The receptors stem from an adult in good health. CDR3s include the opening cysteine and the closing phenylalanine or tryptophan. The order of the fields is clone size, J gene, V gene, D gene, CDR3 protein, CDR3 DNA. A D gene is named only where the DNA matches it firmly. Where a row states a size, it is once, few, many or the class of an expanded clone; other rows omit it.

NA | TRBJ1-4 | TRBV7-4 | NA | CASSLEAGPKTGTNEKLFF | TGTGCCAGCAGCTTAGAGGCGGGGCCTAAGACGGGAACTAATGAAAAACTGTTTTTT
NA | TRBJ1-5 | TRBV5-1 | TRBD1 | CASSPGQRNQPQHF | TGCGCCAGCAGCCCGGGACAGCGCAATCAGCCCCAGCATTTT
NA | TRBJ1-6 | TRBV2 | TRBD1 | CASKGTGDSPLHF | TGTGCCAGCAAGGGGACAGGTGATTCACCCCTCCACTTT
NA | TRBJ1-1 | TRBV18 | NA | CASSPGVGEAFF | TGTGCCAGCTCACCGGGGGTAGGTGAAGCTTTCTTT
NA | TRBJ1-1 | TRBV4-1 | TRBD1 | CASSQALTGGLTEAFF | TGCGCCAGCAGCCAAGCCTTGACAGGGGGCTTAACTGAAGCTTTCTTT
NA | TRBJ2-1 | TRBV11-1 | TRBD2 | CASSLVGTRINEQFF | TGTGCCAGCAGCTTAGTGGGGACTAGGATCAATGAGCAGTTCTTC
NA | TRBJ2-2 | TRBV4-3 | NA | CASSQGHRNTGELFF | TGCGCCAGCAGCCAGGGACACAGGAACACCGGGGAGCTGTTTTTT
NA | TRBJ1-6 | TRBV6-2/TRBV6-3 | TRBD1 | CASSVGTGVNSPLHF | TGTGCCAGCAGCGTCGGGACAGGGGTCAATTCACCCCTCCACTTT
NA | TRBJ2-5 | TRBV6-6 | TRBD2 | CASSPKGLLAGQETQYF | TGTGCCAGCAGTCCTAAAGGGCTACTAGCGGGGCAAGAGACCCAGTACTTC
NA | TRBJ1-2 | TRBV27 | NA | CASSLGGHYGYTF | TGTGCCAGCAGTTTGGGCGGTCATTATGGCTACACCTTC
NA | TRBJ1-3 | TRBV28 | NA | CASSFRGSGNTIYF | TGTGCCAGCAGTTTCAGGGGCTCTGGAAACACCATATATTTT
NA | TRBJ1-6 | TRBV10-1 | TRBD1 | CASSETGDSPLHF | TGCGCCAGCAGTGAGACAGGGGATTCACCCCTCCACTTT
NA | TRBJ1-3 | TRBV5-5 | NA | CASSLAALMGRNTIYF | TGTGCCAGCAGCTTGGCCGCCCTCATGGGGAGAAACACCATATATTTT
NA | TRBJ1-2 | TRBV25-1 | NA | CASSRRGDYGYTF | TGTGCCAGCAGTCGGCGGGGGGACTATGGCTACACCTTC
NA | TRBJ1-1 | TRBV6-1 | NA | CASSEAGQNTEAFF | TGTGCCAGCAGTGAAGCTGGGCAGAACACTGAAGCTTTCTTT
NA | TRBJ1-5 | TRBV28 | NA | CASSLWGSNQPQHF | TGTGCCAGCAGTTTGTGGGGAAGCAATCAGCCCCAGCATTTT
NA | TRBJ1-2 | TRBV4-3 | NA | CASSQDLSPRGYTF | TGCGCCAGCAGCCAAGATTTGTCGCCGAGGGGCTACACCTTC
NA | TRBJ1-4 | TRBV2 | NA | CASSEEGIATNEKLFF | TGTGCCAGCAGTGAAGAGGGGATTGCAACTAATGAAAAACTGTTTTTT
NA | TRBJ1-1 | TRBV7-6 | NA | CASSPTITGNTEAFF | TGTGCCAGCAGCCCAACTATTACAGGGAACACTGAAGCTTTCTTT
NA | TRBJ1-1 | TRBV30 | NA | CAWSPGRLNTEAFF | TGTGCCTGGAGTCCGGGACGTTTGAACACTGAAGCTTTCTTT
NA | TRBJ2-5 | TRBV20-1 | NA | CSGTGGETQYF | TGCAGTGGGACAGGAGGGGAGACCCAGTACTTC
NA | TRBJ2-3 | TRBV7-7 | NA | CASSPQPAQRGTDTQYF | TGTGCTAGCAGCCCCCAGCCCGCTCAGCGGGGCACAGATACGCAGTATTTT
NA | TRBJ1-4 | TRBV5-1 | TRBD1 | CASSLGTGGAPRKLFF | TGCGCCAGCAGCTTAGGTACAGGGGGCGCCCCTAGGAAACTGTTTTTT
once | TRBJ1-1 | TRBV18 | TRBD1 | CASSREGATEAFF | TGTGCCAGCTCACGAGAGGGGGCCACTGAAGCTTTCTTT
NA | TRBJ2-7 | TRBV25-1 | TRBD2 | CASSRAVGLAGLEEQYF | TGTGCCAGCAGCAGAGCGGTGGGACTAGCGGGATTAGAAGAGCAGTACTTC
NA | TRBJ1-2 | TRBV30 | NA | CAWSGRHPNYGYTF | TGTGCCTGGAGTGGCCGACACCCTAACTATGGCTACACCTTC
NA | TRBJ1-1 | TRBV10-3 | NA | CAISDGRGTEAFF | TGTGCCATCAGTGACGGACGAGGAACTGAAGCTTTCTTT
once | TRBJ1-1 | TRBV6-5 | TRBD1 | CASRTGGTEAFF | TGTGCCAGCAGGACAGGGGGCACTGAAGCTTTCTTT
NA | TRBJ1-4 | TRBV30 | NA | CAWTVKGGFGKLFF | TGTGCCTGGACCGTAAAGGGAGGCTTCGGAAAACTGTTTTTT
NA | TRBJ1-5 | TRBV5-5 | TRBD1 | CASSQTGDQPQHF | TGTGCCAGCAGCCAGACAGGGGATCAGCCCCAGCATTTT
once | TRBJ1-2 | TRBV7-2 | TRBD1 | CASSLGTGGNGYTF | TGTGCCAGCAGCTTAGGGACAGGGGGCAATGGCTACACCTTC
few | TRBJ1-1 | TRBV5-6 | NA | CASSFTVNTEAFF | TGTGCCAGCAGCTTTACAGTGAACACTGAAGCTTTCTTT
NA | TRBJ2-3 | TRBV29-1 | NA | CSVSGRTSTDTQYF | TGCAGCGTTTCCGGCCGGACTAGCACAGATACGCAGTATTTT
NA | TRBJ1-4 | TRBV7-6 | NA | CASSSPDSATNEKLFF | TGTGCCAGCAGCTCCCCAGATTCCGCAACTAATGAAAAACTGTTTTTT
few | TRBJ2-7 | TRBV27 | NA | CASSPSGGFSYEQYF | TGTGCCAGCAGTCCCTCGGGGGGCTTCTCCTACGAGCAGTACTTC
NA | TRBJ2-7 | TRBV21-1 | NA | CASSKGQPLNEQYF | TGTGCCAGCAGCAAGGGACAGCCCCTGAACGAGCAGTACTTC
few | TRBJ2-1 | TRBV24-1 | TRBD2 | CATSDPRGGTAEEQFF | TGTGCCACCAGTGATCCGCGGGGGGGGACGGCCGAGGAGCAGTTCTTC
NA | TRBJ1-2 | TRBV19 | TRBD1 | CASRSGGADYGYTF | TGTGCCAGTAGATCAGGGGGCGCTGACTATGGCTACACCTTC
NA | TRBJ2-7 | TRBV7-9 | NA | CASSLPGAPGQYEQYF | TGTGCCAGCAGCTTACCAGGGGCCCCTGGGCAATACGAGCAGTACTTC
NA | TRBJ2-1 | TRBV5-1 | TRBD1 | CASSLQGARYEQFF | TGCGCCAGCAGCTTACAGGGGGCGCGTTATGAGCAGTTCTTC
NA | TRBJ1-5 | TRBV5-5 | NA | CASSLQGQRNQPQHF | TGTGCCAGCAGCTTGCAAGGACAGCGGAATCAGCCCCAGCATTTT
NA | TRBJ1-2 | TRBV7-2 | NA | CASSLDLAAYGYTF | TGTGCCAGCAGCTTAGATCTTGCGGCCTATGGCTACACCTTC
NA | TRBJ1-6 | TRBV6-5 | NA | CASTRGKVDYSPLHF | TGTGCCAGCACTCGAGGGAAGGTGGACTATTCACCCCTCCACTTT
NA | TRBJ2-5 | TRBV11-2 | TRBD2 | CASSLKILLTGGSRETQYF | TGTGCCAGCAGCTTAAAGATCCTTTTGACGGGGGGGTCGCGGGAGACCCAGTACTTC
once | TRBJ2-7 | TRBV19 | TRBD1 | CASSGVLGTGHGEQYF | TGTGCCAGTAGTGGAGTGCTCGGGACAGGGCATGGCGAGCAGTACTTC
NA | TRBJ1-1 | TRBV13 | NA | CASSPEWGGHTEAFF | TGTGCCAGCAGCCCCGAGTGGGGGGGCCACACTGAAGCTTTCTTT
once | TRBJ2-1 | TRBV18 | NA | CASSPLGDEQFF | TGTGCCAGCTCACCTTTGGGGGATGAGCAGTTCTTC
NA | TRBJ1-1 | TRBV28 | NA | CASSFRRVMNTEAFF | TGTGCCAGCAGTTTCCGGCGGGTGATGAACACTGAAGCTTTCTTT
NA | TRBJ2-7 | TRBV6-2/TRBV6-3 | TRBD2 | CASSSFPGGSSYEQYF | TGTGCCAGCAGTTCCTTCCCGGGAGGGAGCTCCTACGAGCAGTACTTC
NA | TRBJ1-5 | TRBV6-1 | TRBD1 | CASSDRGDQPQHF | TGTGCCAGCAGTGACAGGGGGGATCAGCCCCAGCATTTT
NA | TRBJ1-1 | TRBV9 | NA | CASSEGGGTEAFF | TGTGCCAGCAGCGAGGGGGGAGGCACTGAAGCTTTCTTT
NA | TRBJ1-2 | TRBV27 | NA | CASSLRGADGYTF | TGTGCCAGCAGTTTACGGGGGGCAGATGGCTACACCTTC
NA | TRBJ1-2 | TRBV20-1 | NA | CSAPGVYGYTF | TGCAGTGCCCCCGGGGTCTATGGCTACACCTTC
NA | TRBJ2-1 | TRBV28 | TRBD2 | CASSLSHGTSPNEQFF | TGTGCCAGCAGTTTATCCCACGGGACTAGCCCCAATGAGCAGTTCTTC
NA | TRBJ1-6 | TRBV5-1 | TRBD1 | CASSRDRGNSNSPLHF | TGCGCCAGCAGCCGAGACAGGGGCAATAGTAATTCACCCCTCCACTTT
NA | TRBJ2-2 | TRBV5-5 | NA | CASSLKGISTGELFF | TGTGCCAGCAGCTTGAAGGGGATTTCGACCGGGGAGCTGTTTTTT
NA | TRBJ2-1 | TRBV27 | NA | CASSFLASEQFF | TGTGCCAGCAGTTTCCTAGCAAGTGAGCAGTTCTTC